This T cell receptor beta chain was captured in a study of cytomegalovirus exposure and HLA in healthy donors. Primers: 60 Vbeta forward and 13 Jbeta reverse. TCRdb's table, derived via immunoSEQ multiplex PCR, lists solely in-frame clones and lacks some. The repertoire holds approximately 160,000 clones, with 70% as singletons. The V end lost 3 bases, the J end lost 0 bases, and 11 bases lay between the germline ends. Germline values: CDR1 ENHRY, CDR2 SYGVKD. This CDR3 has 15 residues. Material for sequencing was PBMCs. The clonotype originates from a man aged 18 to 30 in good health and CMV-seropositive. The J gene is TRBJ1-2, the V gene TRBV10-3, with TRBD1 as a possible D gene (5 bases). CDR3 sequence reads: CAISDGGNPNYGYTF. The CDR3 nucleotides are TGTGCCATCAGTGATGGGGGGAACCCTAACTATGGCTACACCTTC.